These 21 T cell receptor beta chains originate from one sample sequenced in a study of blood T cell repertoires in COVID-19. Libraries were prepared by immunoSEQ multiplex PCR; TCRdb keeps only in-frame clonotypes and omits some of them. The profile covers some 150,000 clones, with roughly 85% appearing a single time and less than 3% taken by the ten largest. Source material: peripheral blood. These TCRs come from a man aged 45 to 65 with acute or convalescent COVID-19.

This chain joins TRBV4-1 and TRBJ2-7, with 9 bases identical to TRBD1. Germline lookup yields CDR1 MGHRA and CDR2 YSYEKL. CDR3 length: 16 residues. V shed 4 bases and J 2 bases; nucleotides not matched to a gene: 9. The CDR3 loop reads CASSPRWTGATYEQYF. Written as DNA, the CDR3 is TGCGCCAGCAGCCCTAGATGGACAGGGGCGACCTACGAGCAGTACTTC.

The chain joins TRBV7-6 to TRBJ2-1; 9 bases are a match to TRBD2. The CDR3 length is 17 residues. V was pared by 1 base and J by 6 bases, with 10 bases of the junction left unmatched. In germline, CDR1 is SGHVS, CDR2 FNYEAQ. For the CDR3, the DNA is TGTGCCAGCAGCTTAGGGCTAGCGGGACTTCCGCTCAATGAGCAGTTCTTC. Protein product: CASSLGLAGLPLNEQFF.

The chain uses TRBV11-2 and TRBJ2-7; a possible D gene is TRBD2 (5 bases). V lost 0 bases and J lost 8, with 14 bases in between. Germline CDR1 reads SGHAT; CDR2 reads FQNNGV. The length of the CDR3 is 14 residues. In DNA, the CDR3 is TGTGCCAGCAGCTTAGATCAGCAGGTCGGGAAGCAGTACTTC. It yields the protein CASSLDQQVGKQYF.

The chain links TRBV28 to TRBJ1-5, with D hard to call. Germline V gene lookup returns CDR1 MDHEN and CDR2 SYDVKM. The CDR3 is 11 residues long. Trimming removed 1 base at V and 13 bases at J, with 8 bases between. The DNA for the CDR3 is TGTGCCAGCAGTTTATCTCGAGTTCAGCATTTT. Translation: CASSLSRVQHF. Complete variable domain (other parts from reference TRBV28 and TRBJ1-5): DVKVTQSSRYLVKRTGEKVFLECVQDMDHENMFWYRQDPGLGLRLIYFSYDVKMKEKGDIPEGYSVSREKKERFSLILESASTNQTSMYLCASSLSRVQHFGDGTRLSIL.

The V and J genes are TRBV7-9 and TRBJ1-2, with D possibly being TRBD1 (5 bases). The germline V gene has CDR1 SEHNR and CDR2 FQNEAQ (reference sequence). The CDR3 covers 13 residues. Trimming cost V 4 bases and J 6 bases, with 12 bases left between them. The DNA for the CDR3 is TGTGCCAGCAGCTATTTTACCAGGGATGGCTACACCTTC. Amino acids: CASSYFTRDGYTF.

V gene TRBV11-2 combines with J gene TRBJ1-1; 8 bases are a match to TRBD1. This CDR3 spans 16 amino acids. V lost 5 bases, J lost 0 bases, and 8 bases stayed unmatched. Germline V gene sequence: CDR1 SGHAT, CDR2 FQNNGV. CDR3 sequence: CASSPGQGGMNTEAFF. For the CDR3, the DNA is TGTGCCAGCAGCCCTGGACAGGGTGGGATGAACACTGAAGCTTTCTTT.

The chain recombines TRBV28 with TRBJ1-5; tentatively, D is TRBD1 (6 bases). The CDR3 totals 14 residues. Germline loops: CDR1 MDHEN, CDR2 SYDVKM. Trimming took 5 bases from V and 5 from J, leaving 13 bases between them. DNA for the CDR3: TGTGCCAGCAGTATCATCAGGGGCTATCAGCCCCAGCATTTT. This translates into CASSIIRGYQPQHF.

The chain has TRBV27 and TRBJ1-1; no reliable D call. Germline V gene sequence: CDR1 MNHEY, CDR2 SMNVEV (reference sequence). Trimming pared 3 bases from V and 0 bases from J, leaving 8 bases between. This CDR3 spans 14 amino acids. CDR3 residues: CASSLTLMNTEAFF. DNA for the CDR3: TGTGCCAGCAGTTTGACACTCATGAACACTGAAGCTTTCTTT.

V gene TRBV28 combines with J gene TRBJ1-5; a weak D match, TRBD1 (5 bases). V was pared by 5 bases and J by 1 base, with 15 bases between. Per germline, CDR1 MDHEN and CDR2 SYDVKM. The CDR3 has 16 amino acids. The chain's CDR3 is CASSGGEIASNQPQHF. The CDR3 DNA reads as TGTGCCAGCAGTGGGGGGGAAATTGCGAGCAATCAGCCCCAGCATTTT. Full variable domain (rest looked up from reference TRBV28 and TRBJ1-5): DVKVTQSSRYLVKRTGEKVFLECVQDMDHENMFWYRQDPGLGLRLIYFSYDVKMKEKGDIPEGYSVSREKKERFSLILESASTNQTSMYLCASSGGEIASNQPQHFGDGTRLSIL.

Only one count was recorded for this clone. This rearrangement joins TRBV7-9 to TRBJ1-1; D is uncertain. This CDR3 comprises 13 residues. The germline V gene encodes CDR1 SEHNR and CDR2 FQNEAQ (reference sequence). The ends were cut back, 0 bases at V and 8 bases at J, with 10 bases in the middle. The CDR3 DNA is TGTGCCAGCAGCTTAGCGCGACCAGGCGAAGCTTTCTTT. It specifies CASSLARPGEAFF. Using reference TRBV7-9 and TRBJ1-1 for the parts outside the CDR3, the full variable domain is DTGVSQNPRHKITKRGQNVTFRCDPISEHNRLYWYRQTLGQGPEFLTYFQNEAQLEKSRLLSDRFSAERPKGSFSTLEIQRTEQGDSAMYLCASSLARPGEAFFGQGTRLTVV.

The gene calls are TRBV7-3 and TRBJ1-3; no firm D call. Deletions cut 1 base from V and 4 bases from J, with 11 bases between. The CDR3 has 15 amino acids. Germline lookup yields CDR1 SGHTA and CDR2 FQGTGA. The CDR3 nucleotides are TGTGCCAGCAGCTTAAGTGGTGGGGAGGGAAACACCATATATTTT. Translation: CASSLSGGEGNTIYF.

This clone came up once. This sequence joins TRBV11-2 and TRBJ2-4; D is ambiguous. The CDR3 spans 11 residues. From germline, CDR1 is SGHAT and CDR2 FQNNGV. V lost 5 bases, J lost 9 bases, and 8 bases lay in between. The CDR3 here is CASSLNAIQYF. CDR3 sequence (DNA): TGTGCCAGCAGCCTAAACGCCATTCAGTACTTC.

The chain links TRBV28 to TRBJ1-2, with D perhaps matching TRBD1 (5 bases). The CDR3 length is 13 residues. Trimming took off 4 bases at V and 1 base at J, with 7 bases between the two ends. Germline V gene sequence: CDR1 MDHEN, CDR2 SYDVKM. The CDR3 region has the DNA TGTGCCAGCAGTTGGGGGGGTAACTATGGCTACACCTTC. This encodes CASSWGGNYGYTF.

The chain combines TRBV6-2 or TRBV6-3 with TRBJ1-5, with 12 bases identical to TRBD1. The CDR3 has 16 residues. Looked up from germline, CDR1 is MNHEY and CDR2 is SVGEGT. Losses at the gene ends were 6 bases for V and 6 bases for J; bases not matched to a gene: 9. CDR3 coding DNA: TGTGCCAGCAGCCGCGGGACAGGGGGCGCGGGTCAGCCCCAGCATTTT. This encodes CASSRGTGGAGQPQHF.

This chain joins TRBV27 and TRBJ2-7; TRBD1 aligns across 8 bases. V lost 3 bases to trimming and J lost 6 bases; unmatched junction nucleotides: 10. CDR1 is MNHEY and CDR2 is SMNVEV in the germline V gene (reference sequence). The CDR3 totals 15 residues. CDR3 loop: CASSFRRGQVAEQYF. CDR3 DNA: TGTGCCAGCAGTTTCCGGCGGGGACAGGTAGCCGAGCAGTACTTC.

The genes are TRBV3-1 (or the pseudogene TRBV3-2) and TRBJ2-1; TRBD2 aligns across 11 bases. Germline CDR1 and CDR2: LGHDT and YNNKEL (reference sequence). V dropped 10 bases and J dropped 8; count of bases not matched to a gene: 10. The CDR3 loop spans 14 amino acids. CDR3 in amino acids: CAISGTSGPHEQFF. CDR3 nucleotide sequence: TGTGCCATCTCCGGGACTAGCGGCCCCCATGAGCAGTTCTTC.

The rearrangement links TRBV10-3 to TRBJ1-2, with 11 bases matching TRBD1. The CDR3 sequence is 16 residues long. V dropped 4 bases and J dropped 0; count of bases not matched to a gene: 4. The germline V gene encodes CDR1 ENHRY and CDR2 SYGVKD. DNA for the CDR3: TGTGCCATCAGTGCGGGGACAGGGGGTCCTAACTATGGCTACACCTTC. Its protein product is CAISAGTGGPNYGYTF.

This sequence joins TRBV7-6 and TRBJ2-2; D gene unclear. CDR1 and CDR2 (germline): SGHVS, FNYEAQ. This CDR3 has 15 amino acids. The germline V and J ends were trimmed by 3 bases and 2 bases, with 10 bases remaining between them. CDR3 nucleotide sequence: TGTGCCAGCAGCTTTGGCACCAGAAACACCGGGGAGCTGTTTTTT. Protein sequence: CASSFGTRNTGELFF.

The chain has TRBV10-3 and TRBJ2-1; TRBD2 matches 12 bases. This CDR3 contains 16 residues. The ends lost 10 bases at V and 2 bases at J; junction bases unmatched: 9. Germline V CDR1 and CDR2: ENHRY, SYGVKD. The CDR3, as DNA: TGTGCCACCTATTCGACTAGCGGGAGTCCCTACAATGAGCAGTTCTTC. Its protein product is CATYSTSGSPYNEQFF.

This clone appeared a few times. This chain uses TRBV21-1 with TRBJ1-2. TRBV21-1 is labeled a pseudogene. The CDR3 runs 10 residues. CDR3 loop: CAREPNGYTF. The CDR3, as DNA: TGTGCCCGCGAGCCCAACGGCTACACCTTC.

The chain recombines TRBV7-8 with TRBJ2-7, with TRBD1 matching 8 bases. J was trimmed by 3 bases and V by 4 bases; bases with no gene match: 2. Germline values: CDR1 SGHVS, CDR2 FQNEAQ. The CDR3 extends over 13 amino acids. As DNA, the CDR3 is TGTGCCAGCAGCTGGACAGGGATCTACGAGCAGTACTTC. This gives the protein CASSWTGIYEQYF.